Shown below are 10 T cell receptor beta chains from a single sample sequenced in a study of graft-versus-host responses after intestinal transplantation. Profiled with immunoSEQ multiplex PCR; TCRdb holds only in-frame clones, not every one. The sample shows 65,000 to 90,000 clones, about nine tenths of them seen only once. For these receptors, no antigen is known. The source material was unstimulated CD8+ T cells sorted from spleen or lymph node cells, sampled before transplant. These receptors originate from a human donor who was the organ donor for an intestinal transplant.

The CDR3 DNA follows: TGTGCCAGCAGTTATTCTTATAGCAATCAGCCCCAGCATTTT. It encodes CASSYSYSNQPQHF. This chain links TRBV6-1 with TRBJ1-5; no reliable D call. The CDR3 is 14 amino acids. Trimming removed 5 bases from V and 0 bases from J, with 8 bases in between. Germline assignment: CDR1 MNHNS and CDR2 SASEGT.

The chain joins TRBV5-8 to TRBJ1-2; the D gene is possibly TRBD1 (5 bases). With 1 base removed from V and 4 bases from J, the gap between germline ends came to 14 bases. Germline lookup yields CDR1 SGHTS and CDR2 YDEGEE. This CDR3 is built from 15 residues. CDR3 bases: TGTGCCAGCAGCTTGTACACGGGGGGTGGCTATGGCTACACCTTC. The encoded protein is CASSLYTGGGYGYTF.

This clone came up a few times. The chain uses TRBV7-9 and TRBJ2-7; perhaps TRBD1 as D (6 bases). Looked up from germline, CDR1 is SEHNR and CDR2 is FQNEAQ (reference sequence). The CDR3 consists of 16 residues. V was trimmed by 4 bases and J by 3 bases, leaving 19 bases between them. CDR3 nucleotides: TGTGCCAGCAGCTCTACGTCCCGGGACACCGACTACGAGCAGTACTTC. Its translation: CASSSTSRDTDYEQYF.

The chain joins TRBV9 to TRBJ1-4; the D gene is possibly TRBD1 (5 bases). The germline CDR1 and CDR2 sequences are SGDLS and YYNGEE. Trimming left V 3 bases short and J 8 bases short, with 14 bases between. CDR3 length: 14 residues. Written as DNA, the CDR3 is TGTGCCAGCAGCGAATCAGGGTTCGGGGAAAAACTGTTTTTT. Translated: CASSESGFGEKLFF.

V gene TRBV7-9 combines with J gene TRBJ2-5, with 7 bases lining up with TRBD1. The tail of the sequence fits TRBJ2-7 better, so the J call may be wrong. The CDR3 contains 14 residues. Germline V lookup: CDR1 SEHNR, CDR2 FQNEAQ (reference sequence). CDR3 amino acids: CASSPRTGPYEQYF. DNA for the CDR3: TGTGCCAGCAGCCCCCGGACAGGTCCCTACGAGCAGTACTTC.

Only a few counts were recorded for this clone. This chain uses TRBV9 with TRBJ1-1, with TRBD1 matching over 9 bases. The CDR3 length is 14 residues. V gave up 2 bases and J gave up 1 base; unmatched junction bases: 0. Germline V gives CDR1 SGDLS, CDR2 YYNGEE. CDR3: CASSVTGGNTEAFF. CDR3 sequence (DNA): TGTGCCAGCAGCGTGACAGGGGGGAACACTGAAGCTTTCTTT. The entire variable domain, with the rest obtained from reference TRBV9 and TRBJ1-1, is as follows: DSGVTQTPKHLITATGQRVTLRCSPRSGDLSVYWYQQSLDQGLQFLIQYYNGEERAKGNILERFSAQQFPDLHSELNLSSLELGDSALYFCASSVTGGNTEAFFGQGTRLTVV.

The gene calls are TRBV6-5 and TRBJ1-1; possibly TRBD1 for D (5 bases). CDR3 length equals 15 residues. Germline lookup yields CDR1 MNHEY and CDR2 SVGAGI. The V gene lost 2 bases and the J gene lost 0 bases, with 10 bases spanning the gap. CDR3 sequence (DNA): TGTGCCAGCAGTTACAAGGAGGGGATGAACACTGAAGCTTTCTTT. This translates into CASSYKEGMNTEAFF.

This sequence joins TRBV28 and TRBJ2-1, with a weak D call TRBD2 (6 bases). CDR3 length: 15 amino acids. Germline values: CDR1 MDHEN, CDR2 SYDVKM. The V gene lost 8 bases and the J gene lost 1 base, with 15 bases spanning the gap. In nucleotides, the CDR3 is TGTGCCAGCGGGAGGCGGCCGGTTTCCTACAATGAGCAGTTCTTC. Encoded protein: CASGRRPVSYNEQFF.

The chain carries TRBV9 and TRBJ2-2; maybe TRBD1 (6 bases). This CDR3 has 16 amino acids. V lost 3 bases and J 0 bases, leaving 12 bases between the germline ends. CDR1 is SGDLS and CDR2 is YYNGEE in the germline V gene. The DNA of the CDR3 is TGTGCCAGCAGCGCCGGACAGCCCTCGAACACCGGGGAGCTGTTTTTT. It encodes CASSAGQPSNTGELFF.

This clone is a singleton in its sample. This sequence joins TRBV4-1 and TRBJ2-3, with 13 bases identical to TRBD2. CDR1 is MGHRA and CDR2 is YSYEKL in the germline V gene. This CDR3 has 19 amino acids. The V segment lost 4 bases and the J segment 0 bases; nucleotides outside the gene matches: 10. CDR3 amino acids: CASSLGLAGVTTSTDTQYF. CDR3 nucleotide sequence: TGCGCCAGCAGCCTAGGACTAGCGGGGGTTACCACTAGCACAGATACGCAGTATTTT.